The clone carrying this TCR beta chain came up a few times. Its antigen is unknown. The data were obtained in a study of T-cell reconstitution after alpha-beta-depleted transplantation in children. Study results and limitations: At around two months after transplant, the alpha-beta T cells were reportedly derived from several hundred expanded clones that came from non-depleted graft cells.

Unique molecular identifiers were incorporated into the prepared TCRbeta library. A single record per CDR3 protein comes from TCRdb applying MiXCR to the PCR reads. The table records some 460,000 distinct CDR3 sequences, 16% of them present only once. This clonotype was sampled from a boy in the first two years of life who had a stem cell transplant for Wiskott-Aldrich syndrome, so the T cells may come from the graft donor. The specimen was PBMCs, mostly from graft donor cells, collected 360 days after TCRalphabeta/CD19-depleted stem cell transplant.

CDR3 sequence reads: CASSAPLGGGRGYDEQFF. The CDR3 coding sequence is TGTGCCAGCAGCGCCCCTCTGGGCGGCGGGAGGGGGTATGATGAGCAGTTCTTC. The rearrangement uses TRBV7-9 and TRBJ2-1; 9 bases map to TRBD2. This CDR3 comprises 18 residues. J gave up 8 bases and V 5 bases, and 19 bases lay outside the gene matches. Germline loops: CDR1 SEHNR, CDR2 FQNEAQ (reference sequence).